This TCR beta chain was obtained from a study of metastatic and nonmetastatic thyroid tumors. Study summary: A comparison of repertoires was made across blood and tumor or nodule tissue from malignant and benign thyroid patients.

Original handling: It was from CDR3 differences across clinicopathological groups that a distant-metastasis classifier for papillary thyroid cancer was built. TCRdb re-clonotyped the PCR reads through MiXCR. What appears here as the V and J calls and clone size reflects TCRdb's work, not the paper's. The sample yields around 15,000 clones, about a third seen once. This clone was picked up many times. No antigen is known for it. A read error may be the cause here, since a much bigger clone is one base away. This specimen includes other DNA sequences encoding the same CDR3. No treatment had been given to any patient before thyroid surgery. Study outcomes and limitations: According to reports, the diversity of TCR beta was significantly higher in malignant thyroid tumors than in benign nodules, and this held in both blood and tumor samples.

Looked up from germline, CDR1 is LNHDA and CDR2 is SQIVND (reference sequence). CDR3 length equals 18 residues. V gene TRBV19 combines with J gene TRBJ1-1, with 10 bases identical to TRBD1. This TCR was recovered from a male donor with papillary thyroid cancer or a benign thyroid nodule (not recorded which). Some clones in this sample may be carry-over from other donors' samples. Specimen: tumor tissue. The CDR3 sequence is CASTLGADRGLYHTEAFF. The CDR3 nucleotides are TGTGCCAGTACCCTAGGAGCGGACAGGGGGTTGTATCACACTGAAGCTTTTTTT.